A single sample is the source of the 10 T cell receptor beta chains below, sequenced in a study of T cells in Graves' hyperthyroidism and ophthalmopathy. The source material, RNA transcripts, was used to amplify TCR beta CDR3 regions. The HTBI set primed first-round TCR CDR3 RT-PCR. TCRdb fed the multiplex PCR reads into MiXCR, producing one record per CDR3 protein. The sample records 640,000 or so distinct CDR3 sequences, about 15% being singletons. Sequenced sample: blood. These receptors originate from a woman aged 40 to 49 with Graves' ophthalmopathy.

This clonotype turned up a few times. The rearrangement links TRBV7-9 to TRBJ2-7; TRBD1 matches 8 bases. Per the germline V gene, CDR1 is SEHNR and CDR2 is FQNEAQ (reference sequence). This CDR3 has 13 amino acids. J lost 2 bases, V lost 5 bases, and 2 bases had no gene match. CDR3 bases: TGTGCCAGCAGCCGCAGGGGGCCCTACGAGCAGTACTTC. Translated: CASSRRGPYEQYF.

The J gene is TRBJ2-2, the V gene TRBV6-1; 7 bases are shared with TRBD2. CDR1 is MNHNS and CDR2 is SASEGT in the germline V gene. Trimming cost V 6 bases and J 1 base; bases outside gene matches: 8. The CDR3 length is 16 residues. The CDR3 DNA follows: TGTGCCAGCAGCCCCCCGTCGGGAGGGAACACCGGGGAGCTGTTTTTT. It translates to CASSPPSGGNTGELFF.

This clonotype showed up many times. CDR3 amino acids: CASRASGRTGELFF. Here the CDR3 DNA reads TGTGCCAGCCGCGCTAGCGGGAGAACCGGGGAGCTGTTTTTT. The chain employs TRBV12-3 or TRBV12-4 and TRBJ2-2; 10 bases line up with TRBD2. V lost 8 bases, J lost 5 bases, and 5 bases stayed unmatched. The CDR3 contains 14 residues.

This clonotype appeared many times. The chain is built from TRBV6-5 and TRBJ2-1, with D possibly TRBD1 on 5 matching bases. This CDR3 contains 14 residues. Trimming took 0 bases from V and 8 from J, leaving 11 bases between them. Germline V lookup: CDR1 MNHEY, CDR2 SVGAGI. CDR3 DNA: TGTGCCAGCAGTTACTCAGGGCGCAGGGATGAGCAGTTCTTC. Protein sequence: CASSYSGRRDEQFF.

The genes are TRBV7-9 and TRBJ1-1; D is unresolved. With 3 bases removed from V and 3 bases from J, the gap between germline ends came to 11 bases. CDR1 is SEHNR and CDR2 is FQNEAQ in the germline V gene (reference sequence). CDR3 length: 14 amino acids. DNA for the CDR3: TGTGCCAGCAGCTTCGGGAGCGGCGACACTGAAGCTTTCTTT. This codes for CASSFGSGDTEAFF.

V usage is TRBV12-3 or TRBV12-4 and J usage is TRBJ2-2, with TRBD2 matching over 8 bases. CDR3 length: 16 amino acids. J lost 3 bases, V lost 7 bases, and 10 bases had no gene match. The CDR3 nucleotides read TGTGCCAGCAACCTTAAGCGGGAGTTGGACACCGGGGAGCTGTTTTTT. Its translation: CASNLKRELDTGELFF.

This clonotype was seen only a few times. The genes are TRBV7-9 and TRBJ1-1; no clear D gene. The germline gives CDR1 SEHNR, CDR2 FQNEAQ (reference sequence). This CDR3 is 13 amino acids long. Trimming took 7 bases from V and 5 from J, leaving 14 bases between them. The CDR3, as DNA: TGTGCCAGCACCGAAGACCTCCCGACTGAAGCTTTCTTT. This gives the protein CASTEDLPTEAFF.

This clonotype occurred many times. The chain carries TRBV6-2 or TRBV6-3 and TRBJ1-5, with a tentative D call TRBD1 (5 bases). There are 14 residues in the CDR3. Trimming pared 4 bases from V and 9 bases from J, leaving 16 bases between. Germline-derived CDR1 and CDR2 are MNHEY and SVGEGT. This CDR3 reads CASSSMWGSRPQHF. CDR3 bases: TGTGCCAGCAGTTCCATGTGGGGGTCACGGCCCCAGCATTTT.

The chain links TRBV10-3 to TRBJ2-7; D call uncertain. V lost 6 bases and J 0 bases, leaving 15 bases between the germline ends. The CDR3 runs 15 residues. Looked up from germline, CDR1 is ENHRY and CDR2 is SYGVKD. The CDR3: CAISPVGQISYEQYF. DNA of the CDR3: TGTGCCATCAGCCCAGTGGGCCAGATCTCCTACGAGCAGTACTTC.

This chain connects TRBV5-6 to TRBJ1-2; 7 nucleotides align to TRBD1. The ends lost 2 bases at V and 8 bases at J; junction bases unmatched: 12. The CDR3 is 15 amino acids. From germline, CDR1 is SGHDT and CDR2 YYEEEE. CDR3 DNA sequence: TGTGCCAGCAGCTTCCCGCAGGGGGGGCCGGAGGGCTACACCTTC. This sequence encodes CASSFPQGGPEGYTF.